The sequence of this T cell receptor beta chain was determined in a study of blood T cells in healthy people across ages (dated by TCRdb to the mid-2010s). As for the study more broadly: In model experiments, template switching captured about one uniquely barcoded TCR beta cDNA molecule for every two T cells. The study measured age-related changes in TCR beta repertoire diversity using deep sequencing normalized with unique cDNA molecular identifiers. The donors were divided into four age groups: young (average approximately 16 years), middle-aged (about 40), aged (approximately 62) and long-lived (about 79). To avoid experimental bias, donors of different ages were distributed randomly across sequencing lanes. Two additional independent replicas of 1 million unique cDNA reads from the same blood draw were analyzed for two donors (one aged 18 to 30 and one aged 80 or older). Beyond this particular receptor, the publication reports: Because donor CMV infection status was unknown, age-related changes in expanded clonotypes were potentially confounded. Compared with the aged group, the long-lived group had more naive CD4+ T cells, fewer expanded clones and increased TCR diversity, suggesting age selection. Total diversity estimates from one million sequenced T cells were considered lower bounds and underestimates. The percentage of naive T cells measured by flow cytometry correlated strongly with observed TCR beta diversity. Observed TCR beta diversity per million T cells fell roughly linearly with age, and a significant reduction was already apparent by age roughly 41. Because profiling used bulk unsorted PBMCs, naive and antigen-experienced compartments could not be compared conclusively.

This clonotype was found many times. Its binding antigen is unknown. Base quality data are lacking; no much larger clone is found one base away. Donors were approximately 42 systemically healthy Caucasian individuals from Russia aged 6 to 90 years. Each donor gave about 9.2 milliliters of peripheral blood, drawn into EDTA-treated Vacutainer tubes. Ficoll-Paque density-gradient centrifugation was used to isolate PBMCs, with at least 7 million per sample. Trizol reagent was used to extract total RNA from the PBMCs, yielding at least 6 micrograms per sample. The percentages of naive CD45RAhigh/CD27high T cells were determined by flow cytometry on a PBMC aliquot from every donor. Library preparation employed 5' RACE. Sequencing used an Illumina HiSeq 2500. The second PCR ran for about 7 to 11 cycles and used a J-beta primer mix along with a sample-barcoded 5' primer. A unique molecular identifier was introduced onto each TCR beta cDNA molecule by a template-switch 5' adaptor carrying 12 random nucleotides. Each sample yielded at least 2.5 million CDR3-containing paired-end reads. All of the RNA was converted into first-strand cDNA using the Mint cDNA synthesis kit, with a TRBC-specific oligonucleotide serving as the primer. All cDNA was treated with uracil-DNA glycosylase and then went through a first 18-cycle PCR with the universal primers M1SS and BC2_uni_R. The original pipeline was this. Normalization of each sample was performed by random selection of 1 million high-quality reads, each carrying a distinct molecular identifier. Reads with shared molecular identifiers were discarded instead of being binned into consensus sequences. MiTCR, set to a Q25 quality threshold and the strictest error-elimination algorithm, was used for CDR3 identification, clonotype clustering and error correction. A nonparametric unseen species model using Euler transformation provided a lower-bound estimate of total TCR beta diversity. TCRdb reworked the public reads: Q25 trimming with fastp, MiXCR clone assembly, productive beta chains retained. CDR3 protein duplicates are merged, each entry listing the most common genes and DNA. These V and J calls rely on TCRdb rather than the paper's analysis. The sample data list hundreds of thousands of distinct CDR3 sequences, and 25% to 30% of these were observed just once. The ten top clones hold 15% to 18% of the sample.

Reading from cysteine to phenylalanine, the CDR3 counts 18 amino acids. This entry keeps only the CDR3 DNA: 54 bases, framed from base 1. V lost 2 bases and J lost 1 base, and the count of bases not matched to a germline gene is 7. According to the germline V gene, CDR1 reads SGHVS and CDR2 reads FNYEAQ. The clonotype comes from a woman older than 75 in good health. The rearrangement joined TRBV7-6 to TRBJ2-6; TRBD1 aligns with 8 central bases. Source material: blood. The DNA sequence follows: TGTGCCAGCAGCTTATTTAACAGGGGGTCTTCTGGGGCCAACGTCCTGACTTTC. This codes for CASSLFNRGSSGANVLTF.